The 17 T cell receptor beta chains below all came from one sample that was sequenced in a study of regulatory T cells in long-lasting Graves disease. Time point defined: persistent/refractory GD, antithyroid drugs over 5 years with positive TRAb. The TCR library used RNA extracted from PBMCs. Construction of TCR beta libraries relied on iRepertoire HTBI primers and on Arm-PCR targeting CDR3 regions. TCRdb recomputed calls from the multiplex PCR reads with MiXCR, one row per CDR3 protein. The sample includes about 430,000 distinct CDR3 sequences, around 20% of them seen just once. The sequenced sample was peripheral blood mononuclear cells (PBMCs), obtained when the disease was refractory, from a patient treated with antithyroid drugs. All receptors come from a female donor with Graves disease.

A few counts support this clonotype. This sequence joins TRBV3-1 and TRBJ2-7; TRBD2 matches 8 bases. This CDR3 is 17 amino acids long. V lost 3 bases, J lost 6 bases, and 16 bases stayed unmatched. Per germline, CDR1 LGHDT and CDR2 YNNKEL (reference sequence). The CDR3, as DNA: TGTGCCAGCAGCCAGGATTACCCGGGACTAGGAAAAATCGAGCAGTACTTC. This translates into CASSQDYPGLGKIEQYF.

Ten or more counts support this clonotype. The chain has TRBV19 and TRBJ1-2; TRBD1 might be the D (5 bases). Between the trimmed V and J ends, which lost 3 bases and 4 bases, there was a span of 12 bases. The germline V gene encodes CDR1 LNHDA and CDR2 SQIVND (reference sequence). The CDR3 has 14 amino acids. The CDR3 loop is CASSIETGAYGYTF. DNA of the CDR3: TGTGCCAGTAGTATCGAAACAGGCGCCTATGGCTACACCTTC.

This clonotype was counted ten times or more. J is TRBJ2-7 and V is TRBV11-2; 9 bases are a match to TRBD1. Germline CDR1 SGHAT, CDR2 FQNNGV. The ends lost 8 bases at V and 2 bases at J; junction bases unmatched: 7. The CDR3 is made up of 14 amino acids. The CDR3, as DNA: TGTGCCAGCGTCCCGGGACAGGGCACCTACGAGCAGTACTTC. Residues: CASVPGQGTYEQYF.

CDR3 loop: CSAATSGRPDTQYF. The CDR3 bases are TGCAGTGCCGCGACTAGCGGGAGACCAGATACGCAGTATTTT. J is TRBJ2-3 and V is TRBV20-1; TRBD2 matches at 12 bases. Trimming at V came to 6 bases and at J to 4 bases, leaving 5 bases not matched to a gene. This CDR3 has 14 amino acids. Germline V lookup: CDR1 DFQATT, CDR2 SNEGSKA (reference sequence).

This clonotype was recorded at least ten times. The chain links TRBV20-1 to TRBJ2-2, with D perhaps being TRBD1 or TRBD2 (6 bases each). This CDR3 spans 17 amino acids. V was shortened by 1 base and J by 3 bases, with 18 bases between the two germline ends. The V gene's germline CDR1 is DFQATT and CDR2 SNEGSKA (reference sequence). The CDR3 reads CSARVRRGPSDTGELFF. DNA for the CDR3: TGCAGTGCTAGAGTGCGTCGGGGGCCCTCGGACACCGGGGAGCTGTTTTTT.

This clonotype was seen only a few times. The chain combines TRBV3-1 with TRBJ2-5, with TRBD2 matching 9 bases. Trimming cost V 0 bases and J 5 bases; bases outside gene matches: 4. The CDR3 runs 15 residues. The V gene's germline CDR1 is LGHDT and CDR2 YNNKEL (reference sequence). The CDR3 here is CASSQELGLAETQYF. The CDR3 DNA sequence: TGTGCCAGCAGCCAAGAGCTCGGACTAGCGGAGACCCAGTACTTC.

This clonotype was observed many times. The chain has TRBV3-1 and TRBJ2-5; D may be TRBD1 or TRBD2 (5 bases each). The V end was cut by 0 bases, the J end by 4 bases, with 15 bases between. Germline assignment: CDR1 LGHDT and CDR2 YNNKEL (reference sequence). The length of the CDR3 is 16 residues. Here the CDR3 DNA reads TGTGCCAGCAGCCAAGACCCAGGGAGAATTGGAGAGACCCAGTACTTC. Protein sequence: CASSQDPGRIGETQYF.

The chain uses TRBV4-2 and TRBJ2-7; 7 nucleotides align to TRBD2. Trimming cost V 0 bases and J 4 bases; bases outside gene matches: 9. The CDR3 loop spans 16 amino acids. Germline CDR1 and CDR2: LGHNA and YNFKEQ. For the CDR3, the DNA is TGTGCCAGCAGCCAAGATTGGCCGGGGGGACCATACGAGCAGTACTTC. The encoded protein is CASSQDWPGGPYEQYF.

This clonotype was observed many times. The CDR3 coding sequence is TGCAGTGCTAGAGATCTGGGAATAGCGGGAACCTACGAGCAGTACTTC. Its translation: CSARDLGIAGTYEQYF. This chain joins TRBV20-1 and TRBJ2-7; TRBD2 matches 8 bases. Germline loops: CDR1 DFQATT, CDR2 SNEGSKA (reference sequence). This CDR3 has 16 residues. J lost 2 bases, V lost 0 bases, and 9 bases had no gene match.

This clonotype was counted ten times or more. The chain recombines TRBV24-1 with TRBJ2-5; D perhaps matches TRBD2 (6 bases). The CDR3 spans 16 residues. V was clipped by 2 bases and J by 0 bases, with 12 bases between them. Germline V gene data show CDR1 as KGHDR and CDR2 as SFDVKD. The CDR3 region has the DNA TGTGCCACCAGTGATTCCAGAGGACTAAACCAAGAGACCCAGTACTTC. Translation gives CATSDSRGLNQETQYF.

The sample holds many counts of this clonotype. The V call is TRBV2, the J call TRBJ1-2; D call uncertain. Germline lookup yields CDR1 SNHLY and CDR2 FYNNEI. The CDR3 is 14 amino acids. Trimming removed 2 bases from V and 0 bases from J, with 7 bases in between. In DNA, the CDR3 is TGTGCCAGCAGTGAATTTGGGACTAACTATGGCTACACCTTC. Its protein product is CASSEFGTNYGYTF.

V gene TRBV18 combines with J gene TRBJ1-1, with D possibly being TRBD1 (6 bases). Trimming cost V 5 bases and J 0 bases, with 16 bases left between them. Germline values: CDR1 KGHSH, CDR2 LQKENI. There are 16 residues in the CDR3. The DNA of the CDR3 is TGTGCCAGCTCAAACAGGGAGTTTGGTATGAACACTGAAGCTTTCTTT. The encoded protein is CASSNREFGMNTEAFF.

This clonotype was seen many times. This rearrangement joins TRBV12-3 or TRBV12-4 to TRBJ1-5, with TRBD1 as a possible D gene (5 bases). The CDR3 loop spans 15 amino acids. V dropped 6 bases and J dropped 3 bases, with 15 bases sitting between them. CDR3 bases: TGTGCCAGCAGCCGTAAGGCAGGGCCCAATCAGCCCCAGCATTTT. This gives the protein CASSRKAGPNQPQHF.

J is TRBJ2-7 and V is TRBV7-6; D remains unclear. Germline CDR1 and CDR2: SGHVS and FNYEAQ. Between the trimmed V and J ends, which lost 5 bases and 0 bases, there was a span of 11 bases. The CDR3 has 14 amino acids. As DNA, the CDR3 is TGTGCCAGCAGCCCAATCCCGAGCTCCTACGAGCAGTACTTC. Protein product: CASSPIPSSYEQYF.

The chain couples TRBV7-9 to TRBJ1-4, with D tentatively TRBD1 (6 bases). This CDR3 contains 15 residues. In germline, CDR1 is SEHNR, CDR2 FQNEAQ (reference sequence). The ends were cut back, 4 bases at V and 8 bases at J, with 17 bases in the middle. CDR3 sequence reads: CASSSRQEVAEKLFF. CDR3 coding DNA: TGTGCCAGCAGCTCTCGACAGGAGGTCGCAGAAAAACTGTTTTTT.

The CDR3 bases are TGTGCCAGCAGCCAAGAACTCTTCTCCTACGAGCAGTACTTC. It translates to CASSQELFSYEQYF. The chain couples TRBV3-1 to TRBJ2-7, with unresolved D. This CDR3 is 14 amino acids long. The germline V and J ends were trimmed by 0 bases and 0 bases, with 6 bases remaining between them. From germline, CDR1 is LGHDT and CDR2 YNNKEL (reference sequence).

The rearrangement joins TRBV2 to TRBJ2-7; D gene uncertain. Trimming removed 7 bases at V and 3 bases at J, with 7 bases between. Germline assignment: CDR1 SNHLY and CDR2 FYNNEI. The CDR3 consists of 11 residues. The CDR3 DNA reads as TGTGCCAGCACCGAACTCTACGAGCAGTACTTC. This sequence encodes CASTELYEQYF. Looking up the rest from reference TRBV2 and TRBJ2-7 gives the full variable domain: EPEVTQTPSHQVTQMGQEVILRCVPISNHLYFYWYRQILGQKVEFLVSFYNNEISEKSEIFDDQFSVERPDGSNFTLKIRSTKLEDSAMYFCASTELYEQYFGPGTRLTVT.